Following are 4 T cell receptor beta chains from one sample sequenced in a study of shared clonotypes between healthy human individuals. Naive CD8 populations comprised CD45RO-negative cells positively selected for CCR7, excluding terminally differentiated effector memory CD45RA+ cells. The data were produced by immunoSEQ multiplex PCR, yet TCRdb's version contains in-frame clones alone and is incomplete. This table holds some 2,100,000 clones, 93% found once. Sequenced: naive CD8+ T cells from PBMCs. These receptors were collected from a young man in good health. Some clones in this sample may be carry-over from other donors' samples.

The chain carries TRBV6-6 and TRBJ2-3; 7 bases line up with TRBD1. The V gene end was trimmed by 2 bases and the J gene end by 6 bases; junction bases not matched to a gene: 11. The CDR3 is 16 residues long. Germline assignment: CDR1 MNHNY and CDR2 SVGAGI (reference sequence). CDR3 in amino acids: CASSYLRDSSADTQYF. CDR3 coding DNA: TGTGCCAGCAGTTACCTCCGGGACAGCTCTGCGGATACGCAGTATTTT.

Here the CDR3 DNA reads TGTGCCAGCAGTTCACTGGACGAGGGCGGTGAAGCTTTCTTT. Protein sequence: CASSSLDEGGEAFF. The chain joins TRBV27 to TRBJ1-1; unclear D gene. Germline CDR1 reads MNHEY; CDR2 reads SMNVEV (reference sequence). CDR3 length: 14 amino acids. The V end lost 4 bases, the J end lost 7 bases, and 16 bases lay between the germline ends.

This clone appeared a single time. The genes are TRBV25-1 and TRBJ1-1, with D possibly TRBD1 on 5 matching bases. V was cut by 2 bases and J by 3 bases, with 19 bases left in between. The length of the CDR3 is 17 residues. From germline, CDR1 is MGHDK and CDR2 SYGVNS. In nucleotides, the CDR3 is TGTGCCAGCAGTGAACCGGGAGGTTCAGGGTATTACACTGAAGCTTTCTTT. Translating it yields CASSEPGGSGYYTEAFF.

The chain uses TRBV4-3 and TRBJ1-2; D gene unclear. V dropped 4 bases and J dropped 5 bases, with 20 bases sitting between them. The CDR3 is 16 residues long. Germline V gene lookup returns CDR1 LGHNA and CDR2 YSLEER. The CDR3 here is CASSRLTGSGEYGYTF. CDR3 sequence (DNA): TGCGCCAGCAGCCGTTTGACCGGGTCGGGAGAATATGGCTACACCTTC.